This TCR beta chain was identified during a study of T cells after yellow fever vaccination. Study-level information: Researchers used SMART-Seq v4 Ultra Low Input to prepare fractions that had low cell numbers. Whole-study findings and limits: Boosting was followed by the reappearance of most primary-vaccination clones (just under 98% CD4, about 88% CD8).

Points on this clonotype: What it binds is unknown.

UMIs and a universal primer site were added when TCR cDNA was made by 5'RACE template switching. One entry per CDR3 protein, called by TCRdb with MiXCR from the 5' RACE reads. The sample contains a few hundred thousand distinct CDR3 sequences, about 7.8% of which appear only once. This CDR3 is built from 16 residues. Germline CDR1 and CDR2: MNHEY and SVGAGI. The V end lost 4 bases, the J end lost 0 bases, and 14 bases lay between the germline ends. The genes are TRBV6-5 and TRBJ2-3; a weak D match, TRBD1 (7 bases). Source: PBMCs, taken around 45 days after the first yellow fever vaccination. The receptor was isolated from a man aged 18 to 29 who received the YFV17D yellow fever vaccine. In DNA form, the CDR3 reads TGTGCCAGCAGTTGGTACAGGGGACTGAGCACAGATACGCAGTATTTT. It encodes CASSWYRGLSTDTQYF.